The 28 T cell receptor beta chains below were found in one sample sequenced in a study of blood T cells in healthy people across ages. Together with a sample-barcoded 5' primer, a J-beta primer mix was included in a second PCR lasting about 7 to 12 cycles. TCRdb reprocessed the 5' RACE reads with MiXCR, giving one entry per CDR3 protein. The table records roughly 1,000,000 distinct CDR3 sequences, under 30% of them present only once. These data were also reused for a study on T cells of mothers and their children.

Sequenced material: blood. These receptors all come from a girl aged 2 to 10 in good health.

The chain joins TRBV29-1 to TRBJ1-1; no definite D call. CDR3 length equals 13 residues. V lost 4 bases to trimming and J lost 0 bases, with 9 bases between them. Germline CDR1 and CDR2: SQVTM and ANQGSEA. The CDR3 DNA reads TGCAGCGTTGCATCACGACTGAACACTGAAGCTTTCTTT. Amino acids: CSVASRLNTEAFF.

The chain is built from TRBV5-5 and TRBJ2-7; 7 bases are a match to TRBD1. Germline V gives CDR1 SGHKS, CDR2 YYEKEE (reference sequence). This CDR3 is 13 amino acids long. V lost 1 base, J lost 5 bases, and 3 bases stayed unmatched. The CDR3 DNA reads as TGTGCCAGCAGCTTGCAGGGGGTCCACGAGCAGTACTTC. Amino acids: CASSLQGVHEQYF.

This clonotype was counted between two and nine times. CDR3 residues: CASGTSGTSYEQYF. DNA for the CDR3: TGCGCCAGCGGTACTAGCGGGACCTCCTACGAGCAGTACTTC. V usage is TRBV5-1 and J usage is TRBJ2-7, with 10 bases fitting TRBD2. Germline CDR1 and CDR2: SGHRS and YFSETQ. V trimming: 7 bases; J trimming: 0 bases; junction bases outside the gene matches: 4. The CDR3 covers 14 residues.

The rearrangement links TRBV28 to TRBJ2-3; D may be TRBD2 (5 bases). Germline lookup yields CDR1 MDHEN and CDR2 SYDVKM. V was cut by 6 bases and J by 0 bases, with 19 bases left in between. This CDR3 is 17 amino acids long. CDR3 nucleotide sequence: TGTGCCAGCAGCTCCTGGACCGGGATAGAGAGCACAGATACGCAGTATTTT. Translation: CASSSWTGIESTDTQYF. Based on the CDR3 plus reference TRBV28 and TRBJ2-3, the full variable domain is DVKVTQSSRYLVKRTGEKVFLECVQDMDHENMFWYRQDPGLGLRLIYFSYDVKMKEKGDIPEGYSVSREKKERFSLILESASTNQTSMYLCASSSWTGIESTDTQYFGPGTRLTVL.

This sequence joins TRBV7-9 and TRBJ2-5, with D unresolved. The better agreement between TRBJ2-1 and the DNA end casts doubt on the J call. CDR3 length: 14 amino acids. CDR1 SEHNR and CDR2 FQNEAQ come from the germline V gene (reference sequence). CDR3 coding DNA: TGTGCCAGCAGCTTAGACGGTTTGAACAATGAGCAGTTCTTC. It yields the protein CASSLDGLNNEQFF.

This clonotype was observed a handful of times. This chain connects TRBV28 to TRBJ2-7, with 9 bases identical to TRBD1. Germline V gene lookup returns CDR1 MDHEN and CDR2 SYDVKM. This CDR3 is 17 amino acids long. Losses at the gene ends were 3 bases for V and 2 bases for J; bases not matched to a gene: 11. The CDR3 DNA follows: TGTGCCAGCAGTTTGAACGGGCGCCGGGACAGGGCCTACGAGCAGTACTTC. This translates into CASSLNGRRDRAYEQYF.

J is TRBJ2-1 and V is TRBV29-1; 10 positions match TRBD1. The J call is uncertain, as TRBJ2-5 better fits the DNA end. This CDR3 region has 13 residues. CDR1 is SQVTM, CDR2 ANQGSEA, per germline. The CDR3 loop reads CSAPGQGIGTQYF. Here the CDR3 DNA reads TGCAGCGCTCCGGGACAGGGGATAGGGACCCAGTACTTC.

This clonotype has only a few counts. The chain uses TRBV6-1 and TRBJ2-5; the D is unclear. TRBJ2-7 matches the DNA end more closely, so the J call is doubtful. This CDR3 has 13 amino acids. Germline CDR1 is MNHNS and CDR2 is SASEGT. DNA of the CDR3: TGTGCCAGCAGAATCCTCAGCTCCTACGAGCAGTACTTC. Amino acids: CASRILSSYEQYF.

This clonotype appeared a few times. The chain couples TRBV7-9 to TRBJ2-1; D uncertain. The CDR3 has 17 residues. V was cut by 3 bases and J by 0 bases, with 15 bases left in between. Germline V gene lookup returns CDR1 SEHNR and CDR2 FQNEAQ (reference sequence). The CDR3 DNA follows: TGTGCCAGCAGCTTTTTTCCACCGACCCACTCCTACAATGAGCAGTTCTTC. It yields the protein CASSFFPPTHSYNEQFF.

The chain employs TRBV20-1 and TRBJ2-5; D is tentatively TRBD1 or TRBD2 (6 bases each). Gene TRBJ2-7 matches the end of the DNA better, so the J call may be wrong. Per germline, CDR1 DFQATT and CDR2 SNEGSKA (reference sequence). The CDR3 sequence is 16 residues long. The CDR3 loop is CSAPAYGRDQGNEQYF. CDR3 sequence (DNA): TGCAGTGCTCCAGCTTACGGGCGGGACCAGGGGAACGAGCAGTACTTC.

This clonotype has only a few counts. The chain uses TRBV7-8 and TRBJ2-5, with a possible D match to TRBD2 (5 bases). V was pared by 3 bases and J by 3 bases, with 14 bases between. This CDR3 has 15 residues. CDR1 and CDR2 (germline): SGHVS, FQNEAQ. For the CDR3, the DNA is TGTGCCAGCAGCTTGATTGAGGGCGGTAAAGAGACCCAGTACTTC. This gives the protein CASSLIEGGKETQYF.

The chain uses TRBV10-3 and TRBJ1-1; 10 nucleotides agree with TRBD1. Germline V lookup: CDR1 ENHRY, CDR2 SYGVKD. V lost 10 bases, J lost 3 bases, and 2 bases stayed unmatched. This CDR3 comprises 12 residues. CDR3: CASGQGDTEAFF. As DNA, the CDR3 is TGTGCCAGTGGACAGGGGGACACTGAAGCTTTCTTT.

This clonotype was counted between two and nine times. In DNA, the CDR3 is TGTGCCAGCAGTGAAGTAGGTGGCCTATTGAACACTGAAGCTTTCTTT. Its translation: CASSEVGGLLNTEAFF. The genes are TRBV25-1 and TRBJ1-1, with D unclear. The germline V gene has CDR1 MGHDK and CDR2 SYGVNS. This CDR3 has 16 residues. Trimming cost V 2 bases and J 0 bases, with 13 bases left between them.

V is TRBV2 and J is TRBJ2-5, with a possible D match to TRBD1 (6 bases). CDR1 and CDR2 (germline): SNHLY, FYNNEI. This CDR3 has 14 amino acids. V shed 10 bases and J shed 1 base, with 16 bases lying between them. CDR3 residues: CATGQPDTQETQYF. CDR3 coding DNA: TGTGCCACAGGACAGCCTGACACCCAAGAGACCCAGTACTTC. The entire variable domain, with the rest obtained from reference TRBV2 and TRBJ2-5, is as follows: EPEVTQTPSHQVTQMGQEVILRCVPISNHLYFYWYRQILGQKVEFLVSFYNNEISEKSEIFDDQFSVERPDGSNFTLKIRSTKLEDSAMYFCATGQPDTQETQYFGPGTRLLVL.

A few counts support this clonotype. The chain is built from TRBV10-3 and TRBJ1-4, with 8 bases aligning to TRBD1. The CDR3 has 14 amino acids. The V and J ends lost 3 bases and 7 bases, in that order; junction bases with no gene match: 4. Germline V CDR1 and CDR2: ENHRY, SYGVKD. CDR3 region: CAISDRTGSEKLFF. CDR3 DNA: TGTGCCATCAGTGATCGGACAGGGAGTGAAAAACTGTTTTTT.

This chain connects TRBV4-1 to TRBJ1-2; D unresolved. Trimming cost V 3 bases and J 6 bases, with 17 bases left between them. Germline V gene data show CDR1 as MGHRA and CDR2 as YSYEKL. The CDR3 is 15 amino acids. CDR3 residues: CASSQAPTRVDGYTF. The DNA for the CDR3 is TGCGCCAGCAGCCAGGCTCCCACTAGGGTGGATGGCTACACCTTC.

The table lists this clonotype with a few counts. The chain has TRBV29-1 and TRBJ2-1; 8 bases are shared with TRBD2. This CDR3 is 13 amino acids long. The V and J ends lost 6 bases and 3 bases, in that order; junction bases with no gene match: 4. CDR1 is SQVTM and CDR2 is ANQGSEA in the germline V gene. The CDR3 DNA reads as TGCAGCGTGAGCGGGAGCGGCTACAATGAGCAGTTCTTC. It codes for CSVSGSGYNEQFF.

The V and J genes are TRBV20-1 and TRBJ2-7, with TRBD2 as a possible D gene (6 bases). With 1 base removed from V and 7 bases from J, the gap between germline ends came to 14 bases. Germline assignment: CDR1 DFQATT and CDR2 SNEGSKA (reference sequence). The length of the CDR3 is 13 residues. The CDR3 nucleotides are TGCAGTGCTAGAGCCCCGGGGGAGCGGGAGCAGTACTTC. Translation: CSARAPGEREQYF.

J is TRBJ2-1 and V is TRBV6-6; the D gene is possibly TRBD2 (5 bases). This CDR3 comprises 12 residues. V was trimmed by 8 bases and J by 8 bases, leaving 13 bases between them. Germline V lookup: CDR1 MNHNY, CDR2 SVGAGI (reference sequence). The CDR3 DNA reads as TGTGCCAGCGGAGGCGTCCTCGATGAGCAGTTCTTC. Protein: CASGGVLDEQFF.

This clonotype was recorded many times. The genes are TRBV4-3 and TRBJ2-5, with D unclear. The CDR3 extends over 15 amino acids. The V and J ends lost 0 bases and 5 bases respectively, with 13 bases between them. Germline loops: CDR1 LGHNA, CDR2 YSLEER. CDR3 sequence (DNA): TGCGCCAGCAGCCAAGATCTAGAGGCCTGGGAGACCCAGTACTTC. Translated: CASSQDLEAWETQYF.

In its sample, this clonotype was seen a few times. This chain connects TRBV11-2 to TRBJ1-4; TRBD1 is a possible D gene (6 bases). This CDR3 is built from 14 residues. From germline, CDR1 is SGHAT and CDR2 FQNNGV. Trimming removed 5 bases from V and 8 bases from J, with 15 bases in between. The CDR3 nucleotides read TGTGCCAGCAGCAAGACAGGAGACGGAGAAAAACTGTTTTTT. Its protein is CASSKTGDGEKLFF.

In regard to this clonotype: This likely comes from a read error, as the CDR3 has no conserved phenylalanine or tryptophan at its end. The DNA is left out, because the CDR3 cannot be placed on it with certainty; the CDR3 is given as TCRdb lists it. The chain employs TRBV24-1 and TRBJ2-2. Looked up from germline, CDR1 is KGHDR and CDR2 is SFDVKD. The CDR3 spans 13 amino acids, including both terminal residues. This chain's CDR3 is CATHDGNTGELFS.

The V gene is TRBV20-1, the J gene TRBJ1-4, with D possibly TRBD1 on 6 matching bases. Germline V CDR1 and CDR2: DFQATT, SNEGSKA (reference sequence). Trimming took 3 bases from V and 6 from J, leaving 14 bases between them. CDR3 size: 14 residues. CDR3 amino acids: CSASMGQIDEKLFF. CDR3 coding DNA: TGCAGTGCTAGCATGGGACAAATCGATGAAAAACTGTTTTTT.

The gene calls are TRBV20-1 and TRBJ2-7, with 11 bases fitting TRBD2. This CDR3 has 18 amino acids. V lost 6 bases, J lost 4 bases, and 20 bases stayed unmatched. The V gene's germline CDR1 is DFQATT and CDR2 SNEGSKA (reference sequence). The CDR3 nucleotides are TGCAGTGCCCATCCGGCGGCTAGCGGGGGGTACGCAATGTACGAGCAGTACTTC. Protein: CSAHPAASGGYAMYEQYF.

This clonotype was recorded a few times. The V call is TRBV29-1, the J call TRBJ1-4; a possible D gene is TRBD1 (5 bases). Germline CDR1 is SQVTM and CDR2 is ANQGSEA. The V end was cut by 3 bases, the J end by 7 bases, with 18 bases between. The CDR3 is 15 amino acids. The CDR3: CSVESRQGRREKLFF. CDR3 bases: TGCAGCGTTGAGAGTAGGCAGGGTCGGCGTGAAAAACTGTTTTTT.

The CDR3 is CASYLNTEAFF. For the CDR3, the DNA is TGTGCCAGCTATTTGAACACTGAAGCTTTCTTT. The rearrangement joins TRBV2 to TRBJ1-1; D is unresolved. The V end lost 8 bases, the J end lost 0 bases, and 4 bases lay between the germline ends. The germline gives CDR1 SNHLY, CDR2 FYNNEI. CDR3 length: 11 residues. The full variable domain, with the rest looked up from reference TRBV2 and TRBJ1-1, is EPEVTQTPSHQVTQMGQEVILRCVPISNHLYFYWYRQILGQKVEFLVSFYNNEISEKSEIFDDQFSVERPDGSNFTLKIRSTKLEDSAMYFCASYLNTEAFFGQGTRLTVV.

A few counts support this clonotype. The V and J genes are TRBV4-1 and TRBJ2-7; D perhaps matches TRBD1 (6 bases). The CDR3 loop spans 14 amino acids. V gave up 1 base and J gave up 6 bases, with 13 bases separating them. Germline V lookup: CDR1 MGHRA, CDR2 YSYEKL. CDR3 sequence (DNA): TGCGCCAGCAGCCAAGGGGTCGGGACACTCGAGCAGTACTTC. Protein product: CASSQGVGTLEQYF.

This clonotype was seen more than once but under ten times. The chain couples TRBV12-3 or TRBV12-4 to TRBJ2-1; weak D call: TRBD2 (7 bases). The V and J ends lost 1 base and 14 bases respectively, with 18 bases between them. CDR3 size: 14 residues. CDR3 nucleotide sequence: TGTGCCAGCAGTTTAGGGGGCGGGGGCTACGTAGAGTTCTTC. Its translation is CASSLGGGGYVEFF.